One T cell receptor (beta chain) is described in this entry. Its specificity is unknown. The data derive from a study of Graves' ophthalmopathy and Graves' hyperthyroidism. Study-level results: The model's ophthalmopathy progression predictions had 55% to 71% sensitivity and less than 85% specificity.

There are 17 residues in the CDR3. The V segment lost 0 bases and the J segment 0 bases; nucleotides outside the gene matches: 5. Germline-derived CDR1 and CDR2 are SGHTA and FQGNSA. For repertoire sequencing, the TCR beta CDR3 regions were amplified from RNA transcripts. In the first round, RT-PCR was carried out with HTBI primers, and a multiplex PCR formed the second round. Via MiXCR, TCRdb re-called the multiplex PCR reads, giving one row per CDR3 protein. The sample lists around 590,000 distinct CDR3 sequences, less than 40% occurring once. Input material: peripheral blood or thyroid tissue (not recorded which). V gene TRBV7-2 combines with J gene TRBJ2-3; 8 bases fit TRBD2. The source of this sequence is an adult man with Graves' hyperthyroidism. In DNA, the CDR3 is TGTGCCAGCAGCTTAGCATACGCTAGCGGGAGCACAGATACGCAGTATTTT. Translated, it gives CASSLAYASGSTDTQYF.